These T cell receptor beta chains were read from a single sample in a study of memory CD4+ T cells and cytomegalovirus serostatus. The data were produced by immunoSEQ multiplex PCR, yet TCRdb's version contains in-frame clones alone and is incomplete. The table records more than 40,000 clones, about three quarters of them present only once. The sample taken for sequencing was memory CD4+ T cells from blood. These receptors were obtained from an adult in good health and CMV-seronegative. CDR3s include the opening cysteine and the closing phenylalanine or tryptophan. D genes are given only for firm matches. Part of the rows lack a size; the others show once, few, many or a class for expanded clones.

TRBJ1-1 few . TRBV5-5 TGTGCCAGCAGCTATCGGATAACAGGCCCTAACACTGAAGCTTTCTTT CASSYRITGPNTEAFF
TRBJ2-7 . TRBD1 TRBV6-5 TGTGCCAGCAGTTACCTTGGACAGGGTGCCTACGAGCAGTACTTC CASSYLGQGAYEQYF
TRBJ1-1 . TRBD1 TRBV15 TGTGCCACCAGCACGGTCAGGGGGTGGTCTGAAGCTTTCTTT CATSTVRGWSEAFF
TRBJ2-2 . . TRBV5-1 TGCGCCAGCATCGGAAGCAGGAACACCGGGGAGCTGTTTTTT CASIGSRNTGELFF
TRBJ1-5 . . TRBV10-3 TGTGCCATCAGTGAGGACGGACAGAATCAGCCCCAGCATTTT CAISEDGQNQPQHF
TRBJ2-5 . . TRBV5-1 TGCGCCAGCAGCTTGGTCCGGGGGCCCCAAGAGACCCAGTACTTC CASSLVRGPQETQYF
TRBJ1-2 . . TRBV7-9 TGTGCCAGCAGCGCCCAACGGCATGGCTACACCTTC CASSAQRHGYTF
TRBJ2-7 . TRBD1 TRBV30 TGTGCCTGGAGCCGGACAGGGAACGAGCAGTACTTC CAWSRTGNEQYF
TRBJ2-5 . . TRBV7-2 TGTGCCAGCAGCTTATCGGGACTTCTGTACCAAGAGACCCAGTACTTC CASSLSGLLYQETQYF
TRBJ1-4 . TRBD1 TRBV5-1 TGCGCCAGCAGCAGTGGACAGGGTGGGGAAAAACTGTTTTTT CASSSGQGGEKLFF
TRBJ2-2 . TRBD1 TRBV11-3 TGTGCCAGCAGCCCACAGGGGGCGACCGGGGAGCTGTTTTTT CASSPQGATGELFF
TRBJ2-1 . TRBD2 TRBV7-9 TGTGCCAGCAGCACCGAGGGACTACCGCAGTTCTTC CASSTEGLPQFF
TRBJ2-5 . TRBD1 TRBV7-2 TGTGCCAGCAGCTTCGCGACAGGGGGTAAGAGGGAGACCCAGTACTTC CASSFATGGKRETQYF
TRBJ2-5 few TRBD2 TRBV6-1 TGTGCCAGCAGTGGGGGAGCGGGAGGCCCTCAAGGGGGGACCCAGTACTTC CASSGGAGGPQGGTQYF
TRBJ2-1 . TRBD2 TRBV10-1 TGCGCCAGCAGTGACCGGGCTAGCGGACCCAATGAGCAGTTCTTC CASSDRASGPNEQFF
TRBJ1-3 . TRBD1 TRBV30 TGTGCCGGATACAGGGGTTGGTCTGGAAACACCATATATTTT CAGYRGWSGNTIYF
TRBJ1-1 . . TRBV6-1 TGTGCCAGCACCCCTCGCAGGGAAACTGAAGCTTTCTTT CASTPRRETEAFF
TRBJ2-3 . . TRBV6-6 TGTGCCAGCAGTTACTTACAGGGACTATCCACAGATACGCAGTATTTT CASSYLQGLSTDTQYF
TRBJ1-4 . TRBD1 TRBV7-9 TGTGCCAGCAGATCCGGGACAGGGGACTTCTCAAAACTGTTTTTT CASRSGTGDFSKLFF
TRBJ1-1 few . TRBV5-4 TGTGCCAGCAGCTTGAAGGGAGAGGTAGCTTTCTTT CASSLKGEVAFF